This TCR beta chain was profiled in a study of metastatic and nonmetastatic thyroid tumors. CDR3 length: 16 residues. Looked up from germline, CDR1 is MNHNS and CDR2 is SASEGT. The V end was cut by 6 bases, the J end by 0 bases, with 15 bases between. The study, taken as a whole, reports: Benign nodules were reported to have significantly lower TCR beta diversity than malignant thyroid tumors, in blood and tumor.

This clone was found a few times. Its antigen is unknown. Patients underwent thyroid surgery, and none had received any treatment before it. TCRdb reassembled clones from the PCR reads with MiXCR. In the table there are 2,100 or so clones, roughly 45% of which are singletons. The chain couples TRBV6-1 to TRBJ2-4; possibly TRBD1 or TRBD2 for D (6 bases each). Material: adjacent normal tissue. The TCR sequence derives from a female donor with papillary thyroid cancer or a benign thyroid nodule (not recorded which). Some clones in this sample may be carry-over from other donors' samples. CDR3 residues: CASRARRGSAKNIQYF. The CDR3 coding sequence is TGTGCCAGCAGAGCGAGGAGGGGGTCAGCCAAAAACATTCAGTACTTC.